These T cell receptor beta chains were read from a single sample in a study of T-cell reconstitution after alpha-beta-depleted transplantation in children. TCRdb re-analysed the PCR reads in MiXCR, keeping a single row per CDR3 protein. The sample has some 530,000 distinct CDR3 sequences, under 15% seen once. This specimen consisted of PBMCs from the stem cell graft donor, obtained from the stem cell graft. The receptor set was obtained from a human donor who donated a stem cell graft to a child with combined immunodeficiency. CDR3s include the opening cysteine and the closing phenylalanine or tryptophan. Each record gives: D gene, V gene, J gene, clone size, CDR3 protein, CDR3 DNA. A D gene is named only where the DNA matches it firmly. Clone size, where shown, is once, few, many, or a class for clones that have expanded.

TRBD1	TRBV12-3/TRBV12-4	TRBJ1-2	few	CASSSTGRGYGYTF	TGTGCCAGCAGTTCGACAGGGAGAGGGTATGGCTACACCTTC
NA	TRBV10-3	TRBJ2-1	few	CAISESKYNEQFF	TGTGCCATCAGTGAGTCTAAATACAATGAGCAGTTCTTC
NA	TRBV30	TRBJ2-7	NA	CAWSGDLKKNEQYF	TGTGCCTGGAGCGGGGACTTGAAGAAAAACGAGCAGTACTTC
NA	TRBV3-1	TRBJ1-5	NA	CASSQDSDQPQHF	TGTGCCAGCAGCCAAGATTCCGATCAGCCCCAGCATTTT
NA	TRBV29-1	TRBJ2-4	many	CSVEAGDRAIGYIQYF	TGCAGCGTTGAAGCTGGGGACCGTGCAATAGGGTACATTCAGTACTTC
TRBD2	TRBV2	TRBJ2-3	NA	CASISSGGLLEQYF	TGTGCCAGCATTTCTAGCGGGGGCCTCCTGGAGCAGTATTTT
TRBD2	TRBV13	TRBJ2-2	NA	CASSTGTSWNTGELFF	TGTGCCAGCAGCACCGGGACTAGCTGGAACACCGGGGAGCTGTTTTTT
NA	TRBV13	TRBJ2-3	many	CASSPQGTDTQYF	TGTGCCAGCAGCCCACAGGGCACAGATACGCAGTATTTT
NA	TRBV11-2	TRBJ1-3	few	CASSLRRGNTIYF	TGTGCCAGCAGCTTACGACGGGGAAACACCATATATTTT
TRBD1	TRBV18	TRBJ2-3	many	CASSPPGQGADTQYF	TGTGCCAGCTCACCACCCGGACAGGGGGCAGATACGCAGTATTTT
TRBD2	TRBV27	TRBJ2-7	many	CASSSGTSWYEQYF	TGTGCCAGCAGTTCTGGGACTAGTTGGTACGAGCAGTACTTC
TRBD1	TRBV25-1	TRBJ1-5	NA	CASSTGTGNQPQHF	TGTGCCAGCAGTACCGGGACAGGTAATCAGCCCCAGCATTTT
TRBD1	TRBV29-1	TRBJ1-4	NA	CSVGQGSEEKLFF	TGCAGCGTTGGACAGGGATCCGAGGAAAAACTGTTTTTT
NA	TRBV27	TRBJ1-1	many	CASSFHGGSEAFF	TGTGCCAGCAGTTTTCACGGGGGGAGTGAAGCTTTCTTT
TRBD1	TRBV27	TRBJ2-1	few	CASSGTGTGTINEQFF	TGTGCCAGCAGTGGAACCGGGACAGGGACGATCAATGAGCAGTTCTTC
NA	TRBV29-1	TRBJ1-2	few	CSVDRESNYGYTF	TGCAGCGTTGATCGAGAGAGCAACTATGGCTACACCTTC
NA	TRBV5-4	TRBJ2-7	many	CASSGGRGPLEQYF	TGTGCCAGCAGCGGGGGCAGGGGCCCCTTGGAGCAGTACTTC
TRBD1	TRBV7-8	TRBJ2-5	NA	CASSLKGPGTGEETQYF	TGTGCCAGCAGCTTAAAAGGTCCAGGGACAGGGGAAGAGACCCAGTACTTC
TRBD1	TRBV7-3	TRBJ1-6	few	CASSLFGRGALGNSPLHF	TGTGCCAGCAGCTTATTCGGCAGGGGGGCTCTCGGGAATTCACCCCTCCACTTT
TRBD2	TRBV27	TRBJ2-1	many	CASRGLAVRQFF	TGTGCCAGCAGGGGACTAGCGGTACGACAGTTCTTC
TRBD1	TRBV29-1	TRBJ1-2	NA	CSVGGQPNYGYTF	TGCAGCGTGGGGGGACAGCCTAACTATGGCTACACCTTC
NA	TRBV29-1	TRBJ1-1	few	CSVRDGRTTEAFF	TGCAGCGTTAGGGACGGGAGGACGACTGAAGCTTTCTTT